The 18 T cell receptor beta chains listed next were all sequenced from one sample in a study of T cells after yellow fever vaccination. TCRdb recomputed calls from the 5' RACE reads with MiXCR, one row per CDR3 protein. The sample gives approximately 330,000 distinct CDR3 sequences, about 4% of which show up once; under 30% is in the top ten. The sample was PBMCs, taken 5 days after the yellow fever booster vaccination. These receptors originate from a man in his late teens or twenties who received the YFV17D yellow fever vaccine.

V gene TRBV5-1 combines with J gene TRBJ1-2; 9 nucleotides agree with TRBD1. In germline, CDR1 is SGHRS, CDR2 YFSETQ. Trimming at V came to 4 bases and at J to 6 bases, leaving 7 bases not matched to a gene. CDR3 length equals 14 residues. The CDR3 is CASSPGTGYDGYTF. The CDR3, as DNA: TGCGCCAGCAGCCCCGGGACAGGGTACGATGGCTACACCTTC.

This clonotype was recorded at least ten times. This chain joins TRBV27 and TRBJ2-7, with D unclear. Looked up from germline, CDR1 is MNHEY and CDR2 is SMNVEV (reference sequence). This CDR3 contains 11 residues. The V gene lost 9 bases and the J gene lost 3 bases, with 9 bases spanning the gap. The CDR3 spells CASRMDYEQYF. For the CDR3, the DNA is TGTGCCAGTCGGATGGACTACGAGCAGTACTTC.

The table lists this clonotype with many counts. This rearrangement joins TRBV23-1 to TRBJ2-1, with D possibly being TRBD1 (5 bases). TRBV23-1 is identified as an open reading frame with a role that is uncertain. V was cut by 1 base and J by 5 bases, with 24 bases left in between. This CDR3 contains 19 residues. The CDR3 bases are TGCGCCAGCAGTCAATTAAATCAGCGTGGGCAGGGATACCACAATGAGCAGTTCTTC. Its protein product is CASSQLNQRGQGYHNEQFF.

This clonotype turned up a few times. The chain uses TRBV19 and TRBJ2-2; TRBD1 matches 7 bases. The CDR3 runs to 15 residues. J was trimmed by 0 bases and V by 3 bases; bases with no gene match: 1. Germline CDR1 LNHDA, CDR2 SQIVND (reference sequence). CDR3 in DNA: TGTGCCAGTAGTATGGGACAGACGAACACCGGGGAGCTGTTTTTT. Protein sequence: CASSMGQTNTGELFF.

This clonotype turned up a few times. As DNA, the CDR3 is TGTGCCAGCAGCCCCAGGGGCCTAACCGTCACAGATACGCAGTATTTT. This gives the protein CASSPRGLTVTDTQYF. The chain links TRBV6-5 to TRBJ2-3; TRBD1 is a possible D gene (6 bases). Germline assignment: CDR1 MNHEY and CDR2 SVGAGI. V was cut by 6 bases and J by 2 bases, with 18 bases left in between. This CDR3 is built from 16 residues.

The chain has TRBV5-1 and TRBJ2-5, with 9 bases matching TRBD2. This CDR3 is built from 14 residues. The V segment lost 1 base and the J segment 4 bases; nucleotides outside the gene matches: 2. Germline CDR1 SGHRS, CDR2 YFSETQ. CDR3 sequence: CASSLLAGLETQYF. CDR3 nucleotide sequence: TGCGCCAGCAGCTTGCTAGCGGGGTTAGAGACCCAGTACTTC.

This clonotype was detected many times. V is TRBV21-1 and J is TRBJ2-1; TRBD1, as called in the table, went unchecked against the DNA. TRBV21-1 is classified as a pseudogene. This CDR3 contains 15 residues. The CDR3 here is CASSKDTRVYNEQFF. The CDR3 coding sequence is TGTGCCAGCAGCAAGGATACCAGGGTTTACAATGAGCAGTTCTTC.

This sequence joins TRBV6-6 and TRBJ2-5, with 8 bases aligning to TRBD2. The CDR3 loop spans 15 amino acids. Looked up from germline, CDR1 is MNHNY and CDR2 is SVGAGI (reference sequence). V shed 4 bases, J shed 4 bases, and the junction held 8 bases outside the gene matches. The CDR3 nucleotides are TGTGCCAGCAGTTGGGGACTAGGGATCCCAGAGACCCAGTACTTC. It codes for CASSWGLGIPETQYF.

This clonotype was picked up a small number of times. The chain links TRBV6-2 or TRBV6-3 to TRBJ2-7; perhaps TRBD2 as D (6 bases). Trimming cost V 6 bases and J 3 bases, with 12 bases left between them. Per germline, CDR1 MNHEY and CDR2 SVGEGT. The CDR3 has 13 amino acids. This CDR3 reads CASSRGGNYEQYV. The CDR3, as DNA: TGTGCCAGCAGCCGCGGCGGGAACTACGAGCAGTACGTC.

This clonotype was picked up a small number of times. The chain is built from TRBV3-1 and TRBJ1-5, with D unresolved. Deletions cut 0 bases from V and 9 bases from J, with 9 bases between. The CDR3 sequence is 13 residues long. The germline V gene has CDR1 LGHDT and CDR2 YNNKEL (reference sequence). CDR3 sequence reads: CASSQDRFRPQHF. In nucleotides, the CDR3 is TGTGCCAGCAGCCAAGACAGGTTCCGGCCCCAGCATTTT.

There are a few counts of this clonotype. This chain uses TRBV7-2 with TRBJ1-4, with unresolved D. This CDR3 is 15 amino acids long. The ends were cut back, 8 bases at V and 2 bases at J, with 15 bases in the middle. Germline CDR1 is SGHTA and CDR2 is FQGNSA. The CDR3 DNA reads TGTGCCAGCTCGAGTAGTGGGGTTACTAATGAAAAACTGTTTTTT. Its protein product is CASSSSGVTNEKLFF.

CDR3 amino acids: CASSWGGTEPYEQYF. Written as DNA, the CDR3 is TGCGCCAGCAGCTGGGGCGGGACAGAGCCCTACGAGCAGTACTTC. The chain carries TRBV5-1 and TRBJ2-7, with D possibly matching TRBD1 (7 bases). The CDR3 contains 15 residues. V gave up 3 bases and J gave up 2 bases, with 15 bases separating them. The V gene's germline CDR1 is SGHRS and CDR2 YFSETQ.

This clonotype was seen more than once but under ten times. The chain recombines TRBV25-1 with TRBJ1-4; TRBD1 might be the D (5 bases). V lost 3 bases and J 7 bases, leaving 12 bases between the germline ends. There are 14 residues in the CDR3. Germline CDR1 is MGHDK and CDR2 is SYGVNS. CDR3 protein: CASSDLGRAEKLFF. The CDR3 DNA sequence: TGTGCCAGCAGTGACCTGGGCAGGGCTGAAAAACTGTTTTTT.

The V gene is TRBV27, the J gene TRBJ2-1; tentatively, D is TRBD1 or TRBD2 (5 bases each). CDR1 and CDR2 (germline): MNHEY, SMNVEV (reference sequence). V lost 5 bases and J 6 bases, leaving 8 bases between the germline ends. The CDR3 totals 12 residues. CDR3 sequence reads: CASSVGTNEQFF. Here the CDR3 DNA reads TGTGCCAGCAGTGTAGGGACCAATGAGCAGTTCTTC.

This clonotype appeared a few times. This chain joins TRBV6-6 and TRBJ1-6; D gene unclear. This CDR3 spans 19 amino acids. CDR1 MNHNY and CDR2 SVGAGI come from the germline V gene (reference sequence). The V end was cut by 5 bases, the J end by 0 bases, with 20 bases between. The CDR3 sequence is CASSETIQSGSSYNSPLHF. The CDR3 DNA reads TGTGCCAGCAGTGAAACGATACAGTCCGGGAGCTCCTATAATTCACCCCTCCACTTT.

This clonotype has a single count. A read error may be the cause here, since a much bigger clone is one base away. The J gene is TRBJ2-7, the V gene TRBV10-3, with TRBD2 matching over 10 bases. The V gene's germline CDR1 is ENHRY and CDR2 SYGVKD. V was pared by 4 bases and J by 3 bases, with 6 bases of the junction left unmatched. This CDR3 spans 15 amino acids. CDR3 sequence (DNA): TGTGCCATCAGTGGAGCTAGCGGGAGCTGCTACGAGCAGTACTTC. Residues: CAISGASGSCYEQYF.

This clonotype has a single count. This sequence joins TRBV4-1 and TRBJ2-7; TRBD1 matches 7 bases. Unmatched junction bases numbered 7, after V lost 4 bases and J lost 7 bases. The CDR3 runs to 13 residues. Germline CDR1 MGHRA, CDR2 YSYEKL. For the CDR3, the DNA is TGCGCCAGCAGCCTCATTAGGGACAGAGAGCAGTACTTC. It encodes CASSLIRDREQYF.

This clonotype was seen ten or more times. J is TRBJ2-1 and V is TRBV7-2, with 7 nucleotides matching TRBD1. Unmatched junction bases numbered 11, after V lost 3 bases and J lost 6 bases. The CDR3 is 16 residues long. Germline CDR1 SGHTA, CDR2 FQGNSA. In DNA form, the CDR3 reads TGTGCCAGCAGCTTCTACAGGGGTTCCGCTTTCAATGAGCAGTTCTTC. Translation: CASSFYRGSAFNEQFF.